This T cell receptor (beta chain) was captured in a study of CD8+CD57+ T cells in acquired aplastic anemia. Study summary: An average of roughly 2.9 ug of DNA was obtained from sorted CD4+ and CD8+ cells.

Profiling that covered TCR beta VDJ and CDR3 relied on genomic DNA as its template. TCRdb reanalysed the reads using MiXCR and keeps one entry per CDR3 protein. The data show about 180,000 distinct CDR3 sequences, about 47% seen once. The source of this sequence is a human donor in good health. Sequencing was carried out using sorted CD4+, CD8+, or CD8+CD57+ T cells (not recorded which) from PBMCs.

CDR3 DNA sequence: TGTGCCAGCAGCTTAGTTCTAAACTACAATGAGCAGTTCTTC. Residues: CASSLVLNYNEQFF. This chain links TRBV11-2 with TRBJ2-1; D call uncertain. Germline V gene data show CDR1 as SGHAT and CDR2 as FQNNGV. This CDR3 has 14 residues. Trimming left V 1 base short and J 3 bases short, with 7 bases between.